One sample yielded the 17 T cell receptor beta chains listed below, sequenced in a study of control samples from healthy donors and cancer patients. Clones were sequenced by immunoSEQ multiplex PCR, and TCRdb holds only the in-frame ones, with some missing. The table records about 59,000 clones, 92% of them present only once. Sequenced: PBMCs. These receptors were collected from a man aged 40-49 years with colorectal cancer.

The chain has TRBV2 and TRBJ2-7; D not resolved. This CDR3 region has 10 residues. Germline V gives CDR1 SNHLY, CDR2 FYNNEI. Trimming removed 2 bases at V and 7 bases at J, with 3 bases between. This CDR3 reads CASSEYEQYF. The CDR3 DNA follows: TGTGCCAGCAGTGAATATGAGCAGTACTTC. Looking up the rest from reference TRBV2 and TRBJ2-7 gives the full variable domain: EPEVTQTPSHQVTQMGQEVILRCVPISNHLYFYWYRQILGQKVEFLVSFYNNEISEKSEIFDDQFSVERPDGSNFTLKIRSTKLEDSAMYFCASSEYEQYFGPGTRLTVT.

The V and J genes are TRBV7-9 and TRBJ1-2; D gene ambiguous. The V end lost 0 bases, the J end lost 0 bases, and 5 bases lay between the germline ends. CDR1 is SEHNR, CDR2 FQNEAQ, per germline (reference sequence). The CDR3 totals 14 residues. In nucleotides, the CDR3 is TGTGCCAGCAGCTTAGCCGGAGCTAACTATGGCTACACCTTC. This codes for CASSLAGANYGYTF.

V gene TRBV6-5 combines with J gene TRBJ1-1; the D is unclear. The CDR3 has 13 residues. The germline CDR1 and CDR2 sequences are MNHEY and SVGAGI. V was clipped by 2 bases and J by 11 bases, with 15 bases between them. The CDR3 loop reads CASSYRSTIEAFF. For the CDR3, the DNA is TGTGCCAGCAGTTACCGGTCAACTATAGAGGCTTTCTTT.

CDR3 nucleotide sequence: TGTGCCAGCAGCTTGGGTGGGAGCGCTGAAGCTTTCTTT. This translates into CASSLGGSAEAFF. The V call is TRBV5-8, the J call TRBJ1-1; no clear D. Germline CDR1 is SGHTS and CDR2 is YDEGEE. The V and J ends lost 0 bases and 6 bases respectively, with 9 bases between them. CDR3 length: 13 amino acids. The entire variable domain, with the rest obtained from reference TRBV5-8 and TRBJ1-1, is as follows: EAGVTQSPTHLIKTRGQQATLRCSPISGHTSVYWYQQALGLGLQFLLWYDEGEERNRGNFPPRFSGRQFPNYSSELNVNALELEDSALYLCASSLGGSAEAFFGQGTRLTVV.

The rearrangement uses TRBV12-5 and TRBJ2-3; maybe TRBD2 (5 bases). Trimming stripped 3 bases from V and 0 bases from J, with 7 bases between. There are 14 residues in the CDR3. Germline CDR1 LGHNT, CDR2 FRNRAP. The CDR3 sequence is CASGLAASTDTQYF. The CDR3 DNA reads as TGTGCTAGTGGTTTAGCGGCAAGCACAGATACGCAGTATTTT.

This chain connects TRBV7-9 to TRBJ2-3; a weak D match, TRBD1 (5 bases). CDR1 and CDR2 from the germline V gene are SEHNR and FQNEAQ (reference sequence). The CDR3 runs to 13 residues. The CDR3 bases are TGTGCTACCAGGGCACCAGTCACAGATACGCAGTATTTT. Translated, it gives CATRAPVTDTQYF.

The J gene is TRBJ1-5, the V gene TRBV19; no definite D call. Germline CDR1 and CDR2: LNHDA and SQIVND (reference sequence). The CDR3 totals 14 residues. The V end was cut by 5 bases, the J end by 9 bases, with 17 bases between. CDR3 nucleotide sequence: TGTGCCAGTAGTGATGGACCCGGAGGGAGGCCCCAGCATTTT. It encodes CASSDGPGGRPQHF.

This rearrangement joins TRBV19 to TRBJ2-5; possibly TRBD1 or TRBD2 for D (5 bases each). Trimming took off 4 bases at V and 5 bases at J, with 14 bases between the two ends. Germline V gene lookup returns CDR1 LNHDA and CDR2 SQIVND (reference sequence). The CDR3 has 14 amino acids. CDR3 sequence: CASSTGTLGETQYF. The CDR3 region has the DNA TGTGCCAGTAGTACAGGGACCCTTGGGGAGACCCAGTACTTC.

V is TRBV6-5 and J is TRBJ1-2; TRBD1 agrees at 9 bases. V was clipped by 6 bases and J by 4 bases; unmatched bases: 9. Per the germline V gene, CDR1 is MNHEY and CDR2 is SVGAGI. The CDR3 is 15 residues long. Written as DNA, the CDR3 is TGTGCCAGCAGCCTCGACAGGGGGGATGGCTATGGCTACACCTTC. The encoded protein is CASSLDRGDGYGYTF.

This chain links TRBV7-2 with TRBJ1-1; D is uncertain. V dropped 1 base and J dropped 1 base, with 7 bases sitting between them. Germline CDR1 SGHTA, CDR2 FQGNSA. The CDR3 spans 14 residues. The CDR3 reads CASSLVVGNTEAFF. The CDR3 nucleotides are TGTGCCAGCAGCTTAGTAGTGGGGAACACTGAAGCTTTCTTT.

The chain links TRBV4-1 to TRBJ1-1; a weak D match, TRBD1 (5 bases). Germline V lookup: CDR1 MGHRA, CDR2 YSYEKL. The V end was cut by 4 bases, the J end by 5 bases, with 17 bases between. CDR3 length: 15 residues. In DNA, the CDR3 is TGCGCCAGCAGCCCGTGGGACCCTTGGCGGACTGAAGCTTTCTTT. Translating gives CASSPWDPWRTEAFF.

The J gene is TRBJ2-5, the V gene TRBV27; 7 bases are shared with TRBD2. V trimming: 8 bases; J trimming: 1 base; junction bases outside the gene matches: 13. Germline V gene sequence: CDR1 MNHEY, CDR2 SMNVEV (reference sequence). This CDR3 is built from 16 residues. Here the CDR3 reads CASGLASGVSQETQYF. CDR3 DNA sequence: TGTGCCAGCGGCCTAGCTAGCGGAGTCTCCCAAGAGACCCAGTACTTC.

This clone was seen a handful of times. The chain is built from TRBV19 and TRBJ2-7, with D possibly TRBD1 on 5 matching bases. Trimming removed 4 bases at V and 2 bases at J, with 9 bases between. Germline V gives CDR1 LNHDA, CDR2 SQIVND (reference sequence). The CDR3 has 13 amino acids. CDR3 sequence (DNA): TGTGCCAGTAGTAATGACAGAGCCTACGAGCAGTACTTC. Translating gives CASSNDRAYEQYF.

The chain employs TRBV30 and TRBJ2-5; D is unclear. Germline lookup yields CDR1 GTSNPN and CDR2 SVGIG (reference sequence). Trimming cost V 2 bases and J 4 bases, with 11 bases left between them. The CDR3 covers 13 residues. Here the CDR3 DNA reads TGTGCCTGGAGTAGAAGTCAGGCAGAGACCCAGTACTTC. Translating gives CAWSRSQAETQYF.

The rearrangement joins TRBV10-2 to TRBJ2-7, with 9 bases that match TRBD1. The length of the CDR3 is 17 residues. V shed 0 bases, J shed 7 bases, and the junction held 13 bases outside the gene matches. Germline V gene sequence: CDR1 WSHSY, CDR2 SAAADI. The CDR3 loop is CASSESAPGQGVKEQYF. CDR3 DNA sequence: TGCGCCAGCAGTGAGTCGGCCCCGGGACAGGGTGTGAAGGAGCAGTACTTC.

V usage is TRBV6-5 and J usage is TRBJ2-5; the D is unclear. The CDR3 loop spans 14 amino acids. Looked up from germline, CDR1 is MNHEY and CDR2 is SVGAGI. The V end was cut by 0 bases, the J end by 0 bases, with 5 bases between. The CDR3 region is CASSYSGNQETQYF. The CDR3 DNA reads TGTGCCAGCAGTTACTCGGGCAACCAAGAGACCCAGTACTTC.

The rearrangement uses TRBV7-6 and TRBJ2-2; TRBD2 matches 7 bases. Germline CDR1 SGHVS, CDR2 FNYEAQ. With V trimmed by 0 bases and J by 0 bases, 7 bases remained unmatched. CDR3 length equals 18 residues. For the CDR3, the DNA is TGTGCCAGCAGCTTAGCGGCTAGCGGAAGCGCGAACACCGGGGAGCTGTTTTTT. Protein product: CASSLAASGSANTGELFF.